The 13 T cell receptor beta chains listed next were all sequenced from one sample in a study of blood T cell repertoires in COVID-19. Sequencing used immunoSEQ multiplex PCR; TCRdb keeps in-frame clones, though not all of them. The table lists 130,000 to 150,000 clones, 84% of them singletons. Sequencing input: PBMCs or T cells enriched from blood (not recorded which). Receptors were obtained from a woman in her forties or fifties who had been exposed to COVID-19.

The chain is built from TRBV5-1 and TRBJ1-1; TRBD1 agrees at 10 bases. V lost 3 bases, J lost 1 base, and 12 bases stayed unmatched. This CDR3 region has 18 residues. The germline gives CDR1 SGHRS, CDR2 YFSETQ. The CDR3 DNA reads TGCGCCAGCAGCTGGAGAGACAGGGGGCGCGTTGGGAACACTGAAGCTTTCTTT. Its protein is CASSWRDRGRVGNTEAFF.

The chain links TRBV6-5 to TRBJ2-7; possibly TRBD2 for D (5 bases). The CDR3 sequence is 13 residues long. V was cut by 8 bases and J by 6 bases, with 17 bases left in between. Germline V CDR1 and CDR2: MNHEY, SVGAGI. The CDR3 loop reads CASLGTRASEQYF. In DNA form, the CDR3 reads TGTGCCAGCCTCGGAACTAGGGCTAGCGAGCAGTACTTC.

The V and J genes are TRBV9 and TRBJ2-7; tentatively, D is TRBD2 (5 bases). The CDR3 loop spans 14 amino acids. Per the germline V gene, CDR1 is SGDLS and CDR2 is YYNGEE. Trimming shortened V by 0 bases and J by 2 bases, and 9 bases separated the two germline ends. The CDR3 sequence: CASSVGTGTYEQYF. The CDR3 nucleotides read TGTGCCAGCAGCGTAGGAACGGGAACCTACGAGCAGTACTTC.

This chain uses TRBV9 with TRBJ2-3, with D perhaps TRBD2 (7 bases). Germline-derived CDR1 and CDR2 are SGDLS and YYNGEE. V was clipped by 0 bases and J by 5 bases, with 13 bases between them. This CDR3 is built from 15 residues. CDR3 amino acids: CASSVGVGGGDTQYF. The CDR3 coding sequence is TGTGCCAGCAGCGTAGGAGTGGGAGGGGGAGATACGCAGTATTTT. Variable domain in full (rest from reference TRBV9 and TRBJ2-3): DSGVTQTPKHLITATGQRVTLRCSPRSGDLSVYWYQQSLDQGLQFLIQYYNGEERAKGNILERFSAQQFPDLHSELNLSSLELGDSALYFCASSVGVGGGDTQYFGPGTRLTVL.

V gene TRBV9 combines with J gene TRBJ2-1; a weak D match, TRBD1 (5 bases). The germline V gene has CDR1 SGDLS and CDR2 YYNGEE. Deletions cut 4 bases from V and 12 bases from J, with 17 bases between. This CDR3 contains 13 residues. The CDR3 region is CASSQQGDGVQFF. CDR3 DNA: TGTGCCAGCAGCCAACAAGGGGATGGGGTGCAGTTCTTC.

The CDR3 DNA reads TGTGCCAGCAGTCCTACCCGGGCAACTAATGAAAAACTGTTTTTT. Protein product: CASSPTRATNEKLFF. The chain links TRBV14 to TRBJ1-4; D unresolved. The CDR3 runs to 15 residues. Germline values: CDR1 SGHDN, CDR2 FVKESK. V dropped 6 bases and J dropped 0 bases, with 11 bases sitting between them.

The rearrangement joins TRBV2 to TRBJ1-1; D is unclear. V shed 6 bases and J shed 1 base, with 12 bases lying between them. This CDR3 has 14 amino acids. CDR1 and CDR2 (germline): SNHLY, FYNNEI. The CDR3 DNA follows: TGTGCCAGCAGGGGCCAAATGTCGAACACTGAAGCTTTCTTT. This translates into CASRGQMSNTEAFF.

This rearrangement joins TRBV5-1 to TRBJ1-1; possible D gene TRBD1, 6 bases. V dropped 0 bases and J dropped 0 bases, with 15 bases sitting between them. The CDR3 contains 17 residues. Germline CDR1 SGHRS, CDR2 YFSETQ. The CDR3 is CASSLVVSGGLNTEAFF. The CDR3 bases are TGCGCCAGCAGCTTGGTGGTATCCGGGGGGCTGAACACTGAAGCTTTCTTT.

The rearrangement uses TRBV7-2 and TRBJ2-4; tentatively, D is TRBD1 (5 bases). The CDR3 sequence is 17 residues long. Germline CDR1 SGHTA, CDR2 FQGNSA. V was shortened by 1 base and J by 0 bases, with 13 bases between the two germline ends. CDR3 region: CASSLGQNVLAKNIQYF. DNA for the CDR3: TGTGCCAGCAGCTTAGGACAGAATGTACTAGCCAAAAACATTCAGTACTTC.

This chain joins TRBV14 and TRBJ2-2; weak D call: TRBD2 (7 bases). From germline, CDR1 is SGHDN and CDR2 FVKESK. This CDR3 has 17 residues. The germline V and J ends were trimmed by 6 bases and 5 bases, with 22 bases remaining between them. CDR3 protein: CASRRSSGGVRTGELFF. The DNA for the CDR3 is TGTGCCAGCAGAAGAAGCTCGGGGGGCGTTAGGACCGGGGAGCTGTTTTTT.

The rearrangement links TRBV2 to TRBJ1-1, with D perhaps TRBD1 (5 bases). The germline CDR1 and CDR2 sequences are SNHLY and FYNNEI. V lost 6 bases and J 1 base, leaving 9 bases between the germline ends. The length of the CDR3 is 13 residues. The DNA of the CDR3 is TGTGCCAGCAGGGGTACAGGGAACACTGAAGCTTTCTTT. Amino acid sequence: CASRGTGNTEAFF.

This chain uses TRBV18 with TRBJ1-2, with D maybe TRBD1 (6 bases). The V end lost 4 bases, the J end lost 6 bases, and 15 bases lay between the germline ends. The length of the CDR3 is 14 residues. Germline values: CDR1 KGHSH, CDR2 LQKENI. CDR3 sequence: CASSLFQGRDGYTF. The DNA for the CDR3 is TGTGCCAGCTCACTCTTTCAGGGGCGCGATGGCTACACCTTC.

The chain recombines TRBV5-1 with TRBJ2-1; TRBD2 matches at 7 bases. Germline-derived CDR1 and CDR2 are SGHRS and YFSETQ. CDR3 length: 16 residues. V shed 4 bases and J 0 bases; nucleotides not matched to a gene: 7. The CDR3 spells CASSVRGGSSYNEQFF. DNA for the CDR3: TGCGCCAGCAGCGTTCGCGGGGGTAGCTCCTACAATGAGCAGTTCTTC.